A selection of T cell receptor beta chains follows, all from one sample in a study of blood T cell repertoires in COVID-19. Assay: immunoSEQ multiplex PCR; the TCRdb copy retains only in-frame clones and omits some. Of around 50,000 clones in the sample, approximately 88% were seen once. Sample: peripheral blood. The source is a human donor in a cohort sampled during active COVID-19. Each CDR3 is given with its conserved first and last residue. D genes are given only for firm matches. Some rows mark clone size as missing; the rest say once, few, many or name a class of expanded clone.

CDR3 length	D gene	V gene	clone size	J gene	CDR3 DNA	CDR3 protein
12	-	TRBV6-5	-	TRBJ1-2	TGTGCCAGCTCCCAGTGGAGTTATGGCTACACCTTC	CASSQWSYGYTF
13	-	TRBV7-9	-	TRBJ1-1	TGTGCCAGCAGCTTAGCAGGGGACACTGAAGCTTTCTTT	CASSLAGDTEAFF
16	TRBD1	TRBV4-3	-	TRBJ1-3	TGCGCCAGCAGCCAACGTACAGGGGAAGGTGGAAACACCATATATTTT	CASSQRTGEGGNTIYF
19	-	TRBV28	-	TRBJ2-7	TGTGCCAGCAGTTTCTTCCCTACCCTCAGTGCCCAGCGTCTCGACGAGCAGTACTTC	CASSFFPTLSAQRLDEQYF
15	-	TRBV5-6	-	TRBJ2-5	TGTGCCAGCAGCTTGGTCGGAGGGGCTCAAGAGACCCAGTACTTC	CASSLVGGAQETQYF
14	-	TRBV7-8	few	TRBJ1-1	TGTGCCAGCAGCTTAGATCGGGAGAACACTGAAGCTTTCTTT	CASSLDRENTEAFF
16	TRBD1	TRBV7-8	-	TRBJ2-5	TGTGCCAGCAGCTTATTGCGGACAGGGGGTTTTGAGACCCAGTACTTC	CASSLLRTGGFETQYF
15	TRBD1	TRBV6-2/TRBV6-3	-	TRBJ1-1	TGTGCCAGCAGTTACTCCGAGACAGGGGAGACTGAAGCTTTCTTT	CASSYSETGETEAFF
12	-	TRBV21-1	few	TRBJ1-5	TGTGCCAGCAGCAAAGAAGGGGTACCCCAGCATTTT	CASSKEGVPQHF
15	-	TRBV24-1	-	TRBJ2-3	TGTGCCACCAGTGATTTGAGGACACCCGGCGATACGCAGTATTTT	CATSDLRTPGDTQYF
14	-	TRBV28	-	TRBJ2-2	TGTGCCAGCAGTCCCAGCCGGCAGGCCGGGGAGCTGTTTTTT	CASSPSRQAGELFF
17	TRBD1	TRBV27	few	TRBJ1-5	TGTGCCAGCAGTACGCGAACCCCACAGGGGAGAAACCAGCCCCAGCATTTT	CASSTRTPQGRNQPQHF
15	TRBD1	TRBV6-2/TRBV6-3	-	TRBJ2-3	TGTGCCAGCAGTCCCGGGACAGGGGGACCAGATACGCAGTATTTT	CASSPGTGGPDTQYF
15	TRBD1	TRBV2	-	TRBJ2-2	TGTGCCAGCAGTGTGGGGACAGGGTTTAGCGGGGAGCTGTTTTTT	CASSVGTGFSGELFF
16	TRBD1	TRBV11-2	-	TRBJ1-4	TGTGCCAGCAGCCCGAGCTGGACAGGGGTGAATGAAAAACTGTTTTTT	CASSPSWTGVNEKLFF
18	TRBD2	TRBV11-3	-	TRBJ2-3	TGTGCCAGCAGCTTATCCAGTCTAGCGGGAGTAGGAACAGATACGCAGTATTTT	CASSLSSLAGVGTDTQYF
13	TRBD1	TRBV7-2	-	TRBJ2-1	TGTGCCAGCAGCCTAACAGGGGGCAATGAGCAGTTCTTC	CASSLTGGNEQFF
14	TRBD1	TRBV6-5	-	TRBJ2-7	TGTGCCAGCCGCGGACAGGCCTCCGCCTACGAGCAGTACTTC	CASRGQASAYEQYF
14	TRBD2	TRBV7-9	few	TRBJ2-1	TGTGCCAGCAGCGCCACGACCGGGACTAGGGAGCAGTTCTTC	CASSATTGTREQFF
15	-	TRBV3-1/TRBV3-2	once	TRBJ2-2	TGTGCCAGCAGCCAAGTACCGCGGCTCACCGGGGAGCTGTTTTTT	CASSQVPRLTGELFF
16	-	TRBV15	-	TRBJ2-5	TGTGCCACCAGCAGAGATTCCCTTACAGGGTCGGAGACCCAGTACTTC	CATSRDSLTGSETQYF
15	TRBD2	TRBV6-2/TRBV6-3	-	TRBJ2-5	TGTGCCAGCAGTTACTACCTAGCGGGGGAAGAGACCCAGTACTTC	CASSYYLAGEETQYF
11	-	TRBV27	-	TRBJ1-1	TGTGCCAGCAGTTTATTGGGGAGAGCTTTCTTT	CASSLLGRAFF
16	TRBD1	TRBV4-2	-	TRBJ1-4	TGTGCCAGCAGCCAGACTAGGACAGGGGGAAATGAAAAACTGTTTTTT	CASSQTRTGGNEKLFF
13	-	TRBV7-6	-	TRBJ2-4	TGTGCCAGCAGCTTAATCGGGGAGAACATTCAGTACTTC	CASSLIGENIQYF
14	-	TRBV9	once	TRBJ2-3	TGTGCCAGCAGCGTAATCGGGAGCACAGATACGCAGTATTTT	CASSVIGSTDTQYF
16	TRBD2	TRBV4-3	-	TRBJ2-1	TGCGCCAGCAGCCCCGGACTAGCTGGGTCCTACAATGAGCAGTTCTTC	CASSPGLAGSYNEQFF
15	-	TRBV2	-	TRBJ1-5	TGTGCCAGCAGGGGACAACTTAATAGCAATCAGCCCCAGCATTTT	CASRGQLNSNQPQHF
16	TRBD2	TRBV18	-	TRBJ2-5	TGTGCCAGCTCACCAAACAGCGGGAGAACCCAAGAGACCCAGTACTTC	CASSPNSGRTQETQYF
12	-	TRBV19	-	TRBJ1-1	TGTGCCAGTAGTACCGGGGGTGGTGAAGCTTTCTTT	CASSTGGGEAFF
16	TRBD2	TRBV7-7	-	TRBJ2-1	TGTGCCAGCAGCTTAGATGGGACTAGCGGATTTGGTGAGCAGTTCTTC	CASSLDGTSGFGEQFF
11	-	TRBV24-1	once	TRBJ1-1	TGTGCCACCGGGGGGAAAAATGAAGCTTTCTTT	CATGGKNEAFF
15	-	TRBV6-5	-	TRBJ2-6	TGTGCCAGCACACAGCAAAGGCCAGGGGCCAACGTCCTGACTTTC	CASTQQRPGANVLTF
17	TRBD2	TRBV18	-	TRBJ2-5	TGTGCCAGCTCACCATCGAGCGGGGGGGCCATCTATGAGACCCAGTACTTC	CASSPSSGGAIYETQYF
18	TRBD2	TRBV19	-	TRBJ2-6	TGTGCCAGGACGCTACCGGGACTAAGATTCTCTGGGGCCAACGTCCTGACTTTC	CARTLPGLRFSGANVLTF
13	TRBD1	TRBV18	-	TRBJ1-1	TGTGCCAGCTCACAGGGGGCGAGGACTGAAGCTTTCTTT	CASSQGARTEAFF
17	TRBD1	TRBV7-2	-	TRBJ1-2	TGTGCCAGCAGCACCCGGACAGGGGAGGTGTCTAACTATGGCTACACCTTC	CASSTRTGEVSNYGYTF
15	TRBD1	TRBV29-1	-	TRBJ1-1	TGCAGCGCCGCGACAGGGTCTTACGGGAACACTGAAGCTTTCTTT	CSAATGSYGNTEAFF
15	-	TRBV19	few	TRBJ1-6	TGTGCCAGTAGCCGCGGGGCCTCCTATAATTCACCCCTCCACTTT	CASSRGASYNSPLHF
16	TRBD2	TRBV28	-	TRBJ2-2	TGTGCCAGCAGTTTAACTAGCGGGTCTCCCACCGGGGAGCTGTTTTTT	CASSLTSGSPTGELFF
16	TRBD1	TRBV7-8	few	TRBJ2-3	TGTGCCAGCAGCTTAGTCACGGGACAGAACACAGATACGCAGTATTTT	CASSLVTGQNTDTQYF
14	-	TRBV6-5	-	TRBJ1-1	TGTGCCAGCAGACGCGGAAGTTTGAACACTGAAGCTTTCTTT	CASRRGSLNTEAFF
12	TRBD1	TRBV10-3	once	TRBJ2-7	TGTGCCACCGTTGGGACAGGCTACGAGCAGTACTTC	CATVGTGYEQYF
15	TRBD1	TRBV4-2	-	TRBJ2-1	TGTGCCAGCAGCCACGTCACAGGGGGCCAGAATGAGCAGTTCTTC	CASSHVTGGQNEQFF
15	TRBD2	TRBV5-1	-	TRBJ2-3	TGCGCCAGCAGCTTGCTAGCGGGAGGGCGAGATACGCAGTATTTT	CASSLLAGGRDTQYF
15	-	TRBV5-6	-	TRBJ2-7	TGTGCCAGCAAACTCATCCGTGATCACCATAAGGAGCAGTACTTC	CASKLIRDHHKEQYF
15	-	TRBV28	-	TRBJ1-4	TGTGCCAGCAGTTTCAACAGGGAAGGGGGTGAAAAACTGTTTTTT	CASSFNREGGEKLFF
15	-	TRBV5-1	few	TRBJ2-7	TGCGCCAGCAGGCCCGAGGGGGCGGGATTGTACGAGCAGTACTTC	CASRPEGAGLYEQYF
13	TRBD2	TRBV2	once	TRBJ2-3	TGTGCCAGCAGTGGAGCGGGGGGTGATACGCAGTATTTT	CASSGAGGDTQYF
15	TRBD2	TRBV2	-	TRBJ2-1	TGTGCCAGCAGTCGGACTAGCGGGAGCTACAATGAGCAGTTCTTC	CASSRTSGSYNEQFF